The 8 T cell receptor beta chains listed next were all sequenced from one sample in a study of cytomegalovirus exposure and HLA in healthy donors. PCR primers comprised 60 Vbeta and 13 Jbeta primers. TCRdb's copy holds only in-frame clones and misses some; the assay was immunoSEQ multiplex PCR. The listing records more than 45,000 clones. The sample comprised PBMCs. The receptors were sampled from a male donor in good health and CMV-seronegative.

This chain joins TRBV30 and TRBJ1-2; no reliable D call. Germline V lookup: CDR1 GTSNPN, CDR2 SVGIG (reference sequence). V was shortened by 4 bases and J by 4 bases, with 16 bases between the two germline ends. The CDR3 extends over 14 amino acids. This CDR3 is CAWTVGEQAYGYTF. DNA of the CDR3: TGTGCCTGGACGGTCGGGGAGCAGGCCTATGGCTACACCTTC.

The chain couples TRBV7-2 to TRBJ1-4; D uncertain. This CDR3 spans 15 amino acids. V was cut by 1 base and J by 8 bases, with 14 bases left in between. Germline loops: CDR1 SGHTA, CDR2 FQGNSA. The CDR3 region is CASSLGLAEREKLFF. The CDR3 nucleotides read TGTGCCAGCAGCTTAGGACTGGCCGAACGGGAAAAACTGTTTTTT. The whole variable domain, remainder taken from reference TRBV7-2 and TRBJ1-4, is GAGVSQSPSNKVTEKGKDVELRCDPISGHTALYWYRQSLGQGLEFLIYFQGNSAPDKSGLPSDRFSAERTGGSVSTLTIQRTQQEDSAVYLCASSLGLAEREKLFFGSGTQLSVL.

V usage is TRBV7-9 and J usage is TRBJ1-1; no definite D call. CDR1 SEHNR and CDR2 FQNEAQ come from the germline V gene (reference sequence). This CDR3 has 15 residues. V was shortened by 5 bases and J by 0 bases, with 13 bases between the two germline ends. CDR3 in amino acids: CASSPEERMNTEAFF. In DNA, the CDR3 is TGTGCCAGCAGCCCGGAGGAAAGGATGAACACTGAAGCTTTCTTT.

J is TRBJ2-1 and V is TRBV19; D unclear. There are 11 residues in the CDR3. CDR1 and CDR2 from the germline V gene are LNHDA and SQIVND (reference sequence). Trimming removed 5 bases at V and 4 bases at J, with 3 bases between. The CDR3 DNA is TGTGCCAGTAGTCTATACAATGAGCAGTTCTTC. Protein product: CASSLYNEQFF.

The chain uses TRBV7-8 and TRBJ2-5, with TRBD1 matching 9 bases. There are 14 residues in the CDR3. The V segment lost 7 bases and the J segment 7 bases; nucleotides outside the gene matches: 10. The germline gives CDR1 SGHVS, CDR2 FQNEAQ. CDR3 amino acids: CASNNGQGWGTQYF. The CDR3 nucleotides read TGTGCCAGCAACAACGGACAGGGGTGGGGGACCCAGTACTTC.

CDR3 nucleotide sequence: TGTGCCAGCTCACCACAGGGGATGAGCTCCTATAATTCACCCCTCCACTTT. Translating gives CASSPQGMSSYNSPLHF. This chain links TRBV18 with TRBJ1-6; the D gene is possibly TRBD1 (5 bases). The CDR3 has 17 residues. Germline lookup yields CDR1 KGHSH and CDR2 LQKENI. V was trimmed by 1 base and J by 0 bases, leaving 10 bases between them.

The CDR3 nucleotides are TGTGCCAGCAGCCAAACTCGAAGTAACGCCGACAATGAGCAGTTCTTC. Amino acids: CASSQTRSNADNEQFF. The chain recombines TRBV4-2 with TRBJ2-1; D not resolved. Germline CDR1 LGHNA, CDR2 YNFKEQ. The ends were cut back, 2 bases at V and 5 bases at J, with 16 bases in the middle. The CDR3 has 16 amino acids.

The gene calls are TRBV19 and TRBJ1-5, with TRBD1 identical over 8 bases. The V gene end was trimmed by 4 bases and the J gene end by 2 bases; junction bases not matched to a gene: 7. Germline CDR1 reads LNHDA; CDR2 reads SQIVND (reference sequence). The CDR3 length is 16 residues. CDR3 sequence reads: CASSSPGTGRNQPQHF. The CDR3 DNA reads TGTGCCAGTAGTAGTCCCGGGACAGGACGCAATCAGCCCCAGCATTTT.